Each of the 20 T cell receptor beta chains below was sequenced from the same sample in a study of blood T cell repertoires in COVID-19. Assay: immunoSEQ multiplex PCR; the TCRdb copy retains only in-frame clones and omits some. The repertoire holds about 210,000 clones, with 80% to 90% as singletons. The source material was peripheral blood. The source is a man between 50 and 59 years old with active or convalescent COVID-19.

The chain recombines TRBV12-3 or TRBV12-4 with TRBJ1-2; maybe TRBD1 (6 bases). V shed 4 bases and J shed 8 bases, with 14 bases lying between them. The CDR3 contains 13 residues. DNA for the CDR3: TGTGCCAGCAGTTCGCCGTGGGGGCAAGGCTACACCTTC. As protein: CASSSPWGQGYTF.

In this sample, this clone turned up once. V and J are TRBV3-1 (or the pseudogene TRBV3-2) and TRBJ2-7; 14 bases fit TRBD2. CDR3 length: 15 residues. V lost 4 bases and J lost 2; bases outside the gene matches: 1. Germline V gene data show CDR1 as LGHDT and CDR2 as YNNKEL (reference sequence). This CDR3 reads CASSPGLAGAYEQYF. The CDR3 nucleotides read TGTGCCAGCAGCCCGGGACTAGCGGGGGCCTACGAGCAGTACTTC.

The chain recombines TRBV5-4 with TRBJ2-4; the D is unclear. The CDR3 spans 15 residues. Trimming took off 0 bases at V and 0 bases at J, with 7 bases between the two ends. Per the germline V gene, CDR1 is SGHNT and CDR2 is YYREEE (reference sequence). The CDR3 bases are TGTGCCAGCAGCTTGGGGGCAGAAGCCAAAAACATTCAGTACTTC. Amino acids: CASSLGAEAKNIQYF.

The V and J genes are TRBV2 and TRBJ1-5; D ambiguous. Between the trimmed V and J ends, which lost 7 bases and 0 bases, there was a span of 16 bases. This CDR3 region has 16 residues. In germline, CDR1 is SNHLY, CDR2 FYNNEI. The CDR3 DNA reads TGTGCCAGCAACTTGGGCCAGAGATATAGCAATCAGCCCCAGCATTTT. The encoded protein is CASNLGQRYSNQPQHF.

The table lists this clone with a few counts. This sequence joins TRBV2 and TRBJ1-1; 7 bases agree with TRBD1. This CDR3 has 13 residues. V was pared by 6 bases and J by 6 bases, with 7 bases of the junction left unmatched. CDR1 is SNHLY, CDR2 FYNNEI, per germline. Written as DNA, the CDR3 is TGTGCCAGCAGCCCTACAGGGGTAGCTGAAGCTTTCTTT. The encoded protein is CASSPTGVAEAFF.

The count of this clone is one. The chain has TRBV6-5 and TRBJ1-1; TRBD1 matches 9 bases. Germline V gene data show CDR1 as MNHEY and CDR2 as SVGAGI. V lost 0 bases to trimming and J lost 4 bases; unmatched junction nucleotides: 3. The CDR3 is 15 residues long. CDR3 in amino acids: CASSYSLTGGTEAFF. CDR3 DNA: TGTGCCAGCAGTTACTCTTTGACAGGGGGCACTGAAGCTTTCTTT.

The gene calls are TRBV5-1 and TRBJ2-7; maybe TRBD1 (6 bases). The CDR3 runs 13 residues. V shed 4 bases and J shed 2 bases, with 10 bases lying between them. Germline V lookup: CDR1 SGHRS, CDR2 YFSETQ. The CDR3 is CASSGTLPYEQYF. The CDR3 region has the DNA TGCGCCAGCAGCGGGACACTCCCCTACGAGCAGTACTTC.

The chain combines TRBV5-1 with TRBJ2-3; no clear D gene. Germline V gene lookup returns CDR1 SGHRS and CDR2 YFSETQ. There are 15 residues in the CDR3. The V end was cut by 0 bases, the J end by 1 base, with 9 bases between. The CDR3 nucleotides are TGCGCCAGCAGCTTGGGGGCTGTTGGCACAGATACGCAGTATTTT. It specifies CASSLGAVGTDTQYF.

The rearrangement uses TRBV28 and TRBJ1-5; 7 nucleotides match TRBD1. Losses at the gene ends were 5 bases for V and 5 bases for J; bases not matched to a gene: 12. The CDR3 consists of 16 residues. Germline V gene lookup returns CDR1 MDHEN and CDR2 SYDVKM. CDR3 residues: CASSKPDREEDQPQHF. Here the CDR3 DNA reads TGTGCCAGCAGTAAACCTGACAGGGAGGAGGATCAGCCCCAGCATTTT.

This clone was counted once. This chain joins TRBV6-4 and TRBJ1-2, with D tentatively TRBD1 (5 bases). The CDR3 length is 11 residues. Germline V lookup: CDR1 MRHNA, CDR2 SNTAGT. The ends were cut back, 5 bases at V and 5 bases at J, with 6 bases in the middle. Here the CDR3 reads CASSRGYGYTF. CDR3 nucleotides: TGTGCCAGCAGTCGGGGGTATGGCTACACCTTC.

This clone was seen only once. The chain has TRBV27 and TRBJ1-4; maybe TRBD1 (5 bases). The CDR3 totals 15 residues. Between the trimmed V and J ends, which lost 6 bases and 7 bases, there was a span of 18 bases. CDR1 and CDR2 from the germline V gene are MNHEY and SMNVEV (reference sequence). CDR3 coding DNA: TGTGCCAGCAGCCGAATTGCGGGGGTTGGTGAAAAACTGTTTTTT. Protein: CASSRIAGVGEKLFF.

This sequence joins TRBV2 and TRBJ1-4; 9 bases line up with TRBD1. Per germline, CDR1 SNHLY and CDR2 FYNNEI. Trimming took 9 bases from V and 7 from J; bases not matched to a gene: 9. The CDR3 runs to 14 residues. The CDR3 sequence: CASRRDRESEKLFF. DNA of the CDR3: TGTGCCAGTCGCCGGGACAGGGAAAGTGAAAAACTGTTTTTT.

The sample holds a few counts of this clone. This chain uses TRBV4-2 with TRBJ2-7; tentatively, D is TRBD1 (5 bases). Trimming left V 4 bases short and J 3 bases short, with 16 bases between. Germline values: CDR1 LGHNA, CDR2 YNFKEQ. The CDR3 consists of 15 residues. The CDR3, as DNA: TGTGCCAGCAGCCGGAGCACGGACACGGACTACGAGCAGTACTTC. Residues: CASSRSTDTDYEQYF.

In this sample, this clone turned up a few times. This rearrangement joins TRBV19 to TRBJ2-7, with a tentative D call TRBD2 (5 bases). In germline, CDR1 is LNHDA, CDR2 SQIVND (reference sequence). Trimming stripped 4 bases from V and 1 base from J, with 14 bases between. The CDR3 is made up of 15 amino acids. Here the CDR3 DNA reads TGTGCCAGTAGTAAAGGCAGCGGAACGTCCTACGAGCAGTACTTC. It codes for CASSKGSGTSYEQYF.

V is TRBV13 and J is TRBJ2-3; 8 bases align to TRBD2. The trim removed 1 base at V and 8 bases at J, leaving 11 bases unmatched. Germline CDR1 and CDR2: PRHDT and FYEKMQ (reference sequence). This CDR3 has 16 residues. The CDR3 DNA reads TGTGCCAGCAGCTTAGTCAGCGGGGGCCCTCCGGGTACGCAGTATTTT. Encoded protein: CASSLVSGGPPGTQYF.

The chain has TRBV4-1 and TRBJ2-7, with 13 bases aligning to TRBD2. The CDR3 spans 19 residues. Germline assignment: CDR1 MGHRA and CDR2 YSYEKL. J was trimmed by 3 bases and V by 2 bases; bases with no gene match: 13. CDR3 DNA: TGCGCCAGCAGCCAAACACTAGGGCCCGGACTAGCGGGAGTCTACGAGCAGTACTTC. Protein sequence: CASSQTLGPGLAGVYEQYF.

In its sample, this clone was seen a few times. The chain uses TRBV30 and TRBJ1-1, with a weak D call TRBD1 (6 bases). The V gene's germline CDR1 is GTSNPN and CDR2 SVGIG (reference sequence). V dropped 4 bases and J dropped 0 bases, with 21 bases sitting between them. CDR3 length: 17 amino acids. In DNA, the CDR3 is TGTGCCTGGAAGGGACATCTCGGGACCGACCTGAACACTGAAGCTTTCTTT. It encodes CAWKGHLGTDLNTEAFF.

CDR3 in DNA: TGTGCCAGCAGCCAAGATGTGCAGGGGGCTGGCTACACCTTC. It is translated as CASSQDVQGAGYTF. The genes are TRBV4-2 and TRBJ1-2; 8 nucleotides align to TRBD1. J was trimmed by 7 bases and V by 0 bases; bases with no gene match: 4. Germline CDR1 LGHNA, CDR2 YNFKEQ. The CDR3 is made up of 14 amino acids.

The V call is TRBV4-1, the J call TRBJ2-3; TRBD2 aligns across 9 bases. V was clipped by 1 base and J by 6 bases; unmatched bases: 8. Germline V lookup: CDR1 MGHRA, CDR2 YSYEKL. This CDR3 comprises 16 residues. CDR3 region: CASSQALAGFQDTQYF. The CDR3 DNA reads TGCGCCAGCAGCCAAGCGCTAGCGGGATTTCAGGATACGCAGTATTTT.

This sequence joins TRBV9 and TRBJ1-4; 8 nucleotides agree with TRBD1. Trimming took 4 bases from V and 3 from J; bases not matched to a gene: 5. The CDR3 covers 15 residues. Germline-derived CDR1 and CDR2 are SGDLS and YYNGEE. CDR3 in amino acids: CASSPHRGSNEKLFF. The DNA for the CDR3 is TGTGCCAGCAGCCCCCACAGGGGGTCTAATGAAAAACTGTTTTTT.